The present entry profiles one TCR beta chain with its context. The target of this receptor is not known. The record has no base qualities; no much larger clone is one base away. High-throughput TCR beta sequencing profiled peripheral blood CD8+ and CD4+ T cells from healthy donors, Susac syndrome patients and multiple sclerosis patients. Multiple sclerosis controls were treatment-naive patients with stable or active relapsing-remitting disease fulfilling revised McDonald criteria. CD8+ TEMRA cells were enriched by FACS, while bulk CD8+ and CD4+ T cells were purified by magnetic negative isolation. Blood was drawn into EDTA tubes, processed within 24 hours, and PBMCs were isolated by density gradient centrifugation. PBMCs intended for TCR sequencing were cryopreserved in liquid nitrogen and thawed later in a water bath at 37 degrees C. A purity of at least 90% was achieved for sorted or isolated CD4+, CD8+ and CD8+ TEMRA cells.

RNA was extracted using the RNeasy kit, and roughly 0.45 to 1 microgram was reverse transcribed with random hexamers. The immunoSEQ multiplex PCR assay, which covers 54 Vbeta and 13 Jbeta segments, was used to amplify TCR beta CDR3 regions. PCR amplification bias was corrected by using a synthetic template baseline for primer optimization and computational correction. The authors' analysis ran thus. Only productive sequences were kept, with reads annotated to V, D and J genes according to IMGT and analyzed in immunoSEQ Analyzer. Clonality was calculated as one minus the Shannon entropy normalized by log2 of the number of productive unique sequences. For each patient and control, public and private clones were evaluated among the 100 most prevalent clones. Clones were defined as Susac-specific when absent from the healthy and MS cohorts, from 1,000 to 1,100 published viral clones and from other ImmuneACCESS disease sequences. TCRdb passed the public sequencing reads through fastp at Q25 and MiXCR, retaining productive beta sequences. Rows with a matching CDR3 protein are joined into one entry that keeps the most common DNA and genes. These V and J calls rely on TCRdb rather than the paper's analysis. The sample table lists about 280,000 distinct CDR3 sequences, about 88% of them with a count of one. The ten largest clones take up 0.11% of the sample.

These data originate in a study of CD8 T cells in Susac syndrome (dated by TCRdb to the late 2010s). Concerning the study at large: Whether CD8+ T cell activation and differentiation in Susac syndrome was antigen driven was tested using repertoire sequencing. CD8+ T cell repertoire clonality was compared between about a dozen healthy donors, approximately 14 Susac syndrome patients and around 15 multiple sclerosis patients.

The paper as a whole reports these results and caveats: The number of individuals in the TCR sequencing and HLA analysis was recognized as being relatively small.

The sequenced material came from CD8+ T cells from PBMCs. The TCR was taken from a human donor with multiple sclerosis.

The encoded CDR3 is CASSFAPGSAYEQYF. At the DNA level, the sequence is TGTGCCAGCAGCTTTGCCCCCGGGTCTGCCTACGAGCAGTACTTC. The rearrangement combines TRBV11-2 with TRBJ2-7, with the identity of the D gene unclear. Trimming costs V 3 bases and J 2 bases, and their ends lie 14 bases apart. Based on the germline V gene, the CDR1 and CDR2 sequences are SGHAT and FQNNGV. CDR3 length: 15 amino acids, cysteine to phenylalanine. This entry keeps only the CDR3 DNA: 45 bases, framed from base 1.